What follows describes a single TCR beta chain. Its antigen is not known. Germline assignment: CDR1 MRHNA and CDR2 SNTAGT. Trimming removed 0 bases at V and 5 bases at J, with 12 bases between. The CDR3 extends over 15 amino acids. These data come from a study of graft-versus-host responses after intestinal transplantation. Study-level findings and limits: Some GvH clones were seen earlier in gut or blood, suggesting intestinal origin.

Sequenced by immunoSEQ multiplex PCR; TCRdb stores in-frame clones only, minus some. This sample yields more than 60,000 clones, of which 90% are seen a single time; about 1.3% belongs to the top ten. The V call is TRBV6-4, the J call TRBJ2-3, with D possibly matching TRBD2 (6 bases). This TCR was recovered from a human donor who received an intestinal transplant. Sequences were derived from unstimulated CD8+ T cells sorted from spleen or lymph node cells, sampled before intestinal transplant. The CDR3 DNA follows: TGTGCCAGCAGTGACTCGGGAGGAAGGGGAGATACGCAGTATTTT. This gives the protein CASSDSGGRGDTQYF.